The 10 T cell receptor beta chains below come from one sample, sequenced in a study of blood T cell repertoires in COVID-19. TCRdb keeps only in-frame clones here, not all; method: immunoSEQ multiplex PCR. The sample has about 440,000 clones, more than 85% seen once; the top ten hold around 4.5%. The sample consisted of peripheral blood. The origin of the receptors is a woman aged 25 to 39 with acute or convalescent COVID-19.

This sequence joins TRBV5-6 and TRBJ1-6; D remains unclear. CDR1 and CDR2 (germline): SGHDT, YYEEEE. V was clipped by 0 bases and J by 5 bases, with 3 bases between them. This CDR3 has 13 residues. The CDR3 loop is CASSLGNNSPLHF. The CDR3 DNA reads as TGTGCCAGCAGCTTGGGTAATAATTCACCCCTCCACTTT.

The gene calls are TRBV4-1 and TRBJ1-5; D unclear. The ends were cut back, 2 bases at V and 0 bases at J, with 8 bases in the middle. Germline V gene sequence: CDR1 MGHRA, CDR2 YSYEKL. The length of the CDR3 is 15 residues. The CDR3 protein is CASSQREDSNQPQHF. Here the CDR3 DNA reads TGCGCCAGCAGCCAACGGGAGGATAGCAATCAGCCCCAGCATTTT.

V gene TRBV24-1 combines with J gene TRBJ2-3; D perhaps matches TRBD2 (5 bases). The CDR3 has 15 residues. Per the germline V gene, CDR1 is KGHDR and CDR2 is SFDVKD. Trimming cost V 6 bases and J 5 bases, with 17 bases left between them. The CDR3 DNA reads TGTGCCACCAGTAGTGCACACCTAGCTAGAGATACGCAGTATTTT. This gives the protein CATSSAHLARDTQYF.

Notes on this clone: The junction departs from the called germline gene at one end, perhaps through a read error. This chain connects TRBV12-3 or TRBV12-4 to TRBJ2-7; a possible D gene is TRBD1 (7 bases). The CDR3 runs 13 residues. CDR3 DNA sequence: TGTGCCAGCAGTTCTGAGGGGGCAGGGACTCGGGACTTC. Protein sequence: CASSSEGAGTRDF.

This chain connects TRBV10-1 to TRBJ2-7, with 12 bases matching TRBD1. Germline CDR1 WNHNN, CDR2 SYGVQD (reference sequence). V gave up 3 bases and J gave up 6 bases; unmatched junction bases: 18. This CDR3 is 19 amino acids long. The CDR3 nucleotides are TGCGCCAGCAGTGAAATAACCGGGACAGGGGGCTCCAACTCGCTCGAGCAGTACTTC. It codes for CASSEITGTGGSNSLEQYF.

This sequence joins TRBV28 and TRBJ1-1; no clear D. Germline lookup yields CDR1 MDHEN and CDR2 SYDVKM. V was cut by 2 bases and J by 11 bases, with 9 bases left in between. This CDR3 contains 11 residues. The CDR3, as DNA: TGTGCCAGCAGTTTACGGTGGTGGGCTTTCTTT. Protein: CASSLRWWAFF.

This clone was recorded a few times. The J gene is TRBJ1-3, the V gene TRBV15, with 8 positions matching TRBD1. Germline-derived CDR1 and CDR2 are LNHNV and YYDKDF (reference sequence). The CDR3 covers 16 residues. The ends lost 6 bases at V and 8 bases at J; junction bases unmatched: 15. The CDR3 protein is CATSGRQGIRGHTIYF. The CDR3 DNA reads TGTGCCACCAGTGGCAGACAGGGGATTAGGGGACACACCATATATTTT.

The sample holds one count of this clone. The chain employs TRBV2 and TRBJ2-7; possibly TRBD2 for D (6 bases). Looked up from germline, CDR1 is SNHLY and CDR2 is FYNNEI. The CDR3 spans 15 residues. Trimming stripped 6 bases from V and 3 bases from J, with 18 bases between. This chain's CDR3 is CASSPRRDLLYEQYF. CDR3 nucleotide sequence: TGTGCCAGCAGCCCCCGGAGGGACTTACTCTACGAGCAGTACTTC.

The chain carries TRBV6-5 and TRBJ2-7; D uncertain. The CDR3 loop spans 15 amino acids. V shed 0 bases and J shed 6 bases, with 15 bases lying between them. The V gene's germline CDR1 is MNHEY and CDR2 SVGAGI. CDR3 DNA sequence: TGTGCCAGCAGTTACTCGATATATGGGCGCAGCGAGCAGTACTTC. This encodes CASSYSIYGRSEQYF.

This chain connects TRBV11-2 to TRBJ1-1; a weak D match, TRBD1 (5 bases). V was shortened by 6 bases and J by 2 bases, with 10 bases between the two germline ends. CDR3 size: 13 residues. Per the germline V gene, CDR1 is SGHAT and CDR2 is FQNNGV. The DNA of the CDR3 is TGTGCCAGCAGTTTCGACAGAAACACTGAAGCTTTCTTT. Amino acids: CASSFDRNTEAFF.